There are many counts of the clone carrying this T cell receptor (beta chain). Its antigen is undetermined. A TCRbeta library incorporating unique molecular identifiers was prepared. TCRdb fed the PCR reads into MiXCR, producing one record per CDR3 protein. The table records over 85,000 distinct CDR3 sequences, approximately 6% of them present only once. The sample comes from a study of T-cell reconstitution after alpha-beta-depleted transplantation in children. Broader study findings: Some patients owed their high day-60 TCRbeta diversity to surviving recipient T cells and thymic progenitors.

Looked up from germline, CDR1 is SGHRS and CDR2 is YFSETQ. The CDR3 totals 19 residues. The trim removed 4 bases at V and 2 bases at J, leaving 12 bases unmatched. This specimen consisted of PBMCs, mostly from graft donor cells, obtained 60 days after TCRalphabeta/CD19-depleted stem cell transplant. This receptor was obtained from a female patient aged 2 to 10 who had a stem cell transplant for Fanconi anemia, so the T cells may come from the graft donor. The V gene is TRBV5-1, the J gene TRBJ2-2; 12 bases agree with TRBD2. CDR3: CASSPARTSGKHNTGELFF. CDR3 sequence (DNA): TGCGCCAGCAGCCCGGCAAGGACTAGCGGGAAACACAACACCGGGGAGCTGTTTTTT.